This T cell receptor (beta chain) was profiled in a study of radiation and T cells in renal cell carcinoma (TCRdb year 2020). Regarding the study in general: Samples came from a clinical trial, in which primary renal cell carcinomas received 15 Gy stereotactic body radiation therapy followed by nephrectomy 4 weeks later. In total, 50 to 55 samples, comprising around 26 tumors and 27 peripheral blood samples, were subjected to TCR beta sequencing. Across all 53 samples, under 5,000,000 unique CDR3 nucleotide sequences encoding 2,658,974 unique CDR3 amino acid sequences were identified.

As for this clone: There is no known antigen for this receptor. The input lacks base qualities; no much larger clone sits a single base away.

TCR beta libraries were generated from genomic DNA with the immunoSEQ kit, following the manufacturer's recommendations. To prepare libraries, a first multiplex PCR with proprietary primers was run, followed by a second PCR that added unique barcodes, and a bead cleanup was done after each round. A positive control reaction and a negative control reaction, both provided in the kit, were run with every batch of samples. The final libraries were assessed on an Agilent 4200 TapeStation D1000 ScreenTape, pooled by volume, and quantified by qPCR. Sequencing was performed on an Illumina NextSeq500 using a MidOutput 150-cycle cartridge, with 156 Read1 cycles, 15 Index1 cycles, and the kit custom primers. The pooled library was loaded at roughly 1 pM, and roughly 20% PhiX control was spiked in. The authors' pipeline ran thus. Vendor-processed data were analyzed in R, and a clonotype was defined as all T cells sharing the same CDR3 nucleotide sequence. In the clone abundance analyses, frequencies in each sample were normalized to that sample's 10,000 most abundant clones. Before analysis, public T cell clones were removed, and these numbered fewer than six per sample on average. A difference in abundance of at least 32-fold between compartments was used to define tumor-enriched and baseline blood-enriched clonotypes. A beta-binomial differential abundance model was used to identify clonotypes that expanded or contracted between blood time points. Tumor-blood repertoire similarity was measured with the Baroni-Urbani and Buser coefficient, and groups were compared using two-tailed Wilcoxon tests in R. This immuneACCESS table, as held by TCRdb, lists in-frame sequences with V and J called but not all clones. Of the missing ones, under half trace to an unresolved V gene in checked studies; the others have no known cause. That table supplies the V and J calls and clone size; D and trimming were determined from the DNA. The sample records some 75,000 clones, roughly 82% of which are singletons. Of the sample, approximately 5.4% falls within the top ten clones.

According to the study, the label for this sample's time point signals: blood 2 weeks post-SBRT. The treatment or condition label of this sample denotes: 15 Gy SBRT to primary tumor, nephrectomy 4 weeks later. To follow tumor-enriched clonotypes, serial peripheral blood was collected from radiation-treated patients at baseline and at 2 weeks and 4 weeks after SBRT. Every patient had renal cell carcinoma of clear cell pathology. The QIAamp DNA Blood Mini Kit (Qiagen) was used to prepare genomic DNA for TCR sequencing. Only samples passing all quality control checks were included in the analyses. For CDR1 and CDR2, the germline V gene lists SGHDN and FVKESK. Trimming takes 2 bases off V and 4 bases off J; junction bases not matched to a gene: 7. From the cysteine through the phenylalanine, the CDR3 covers 16 amino acids. Kept here is only the CDR3 DNA, which spans 48 bases and is read in frame from base 1.

The paper's findings and limits, for the study overall: Because pretreatment tumor biopsies were not available, the study could not determine whether clonotypes were already present within the tumor at baseline. In blood, the top tumor clonotypes increased from baseline to 2 weeks after radiation and then shrank by 4 weeks, which suggests a temporary expansion of tumor-resident clones. Effects of radiation dose or scheduling on the TCR repertoire could not be addressed with the single-armed trial design. Dynamics of the blood repertoire were not tracked past 4 weeks after treatment.

The sequenced sample was blood, obtained from a patient whose treatment included radiotherapy and nephrectomy. The V and J genes are TRBV14 and TRBJ2-3, and TRBD1 aligns with 9 junction nucleotides. The receptor was derived from a man between 60 and 75 years old with renal cell carcinoma. The nucleotide sequence is TGTGCCAGCAGCCAAAACAGGGGGCTCCCTCCAGATACGCAGTATTTT. This sequence encodes CASSQNRGLPPDTQYF.